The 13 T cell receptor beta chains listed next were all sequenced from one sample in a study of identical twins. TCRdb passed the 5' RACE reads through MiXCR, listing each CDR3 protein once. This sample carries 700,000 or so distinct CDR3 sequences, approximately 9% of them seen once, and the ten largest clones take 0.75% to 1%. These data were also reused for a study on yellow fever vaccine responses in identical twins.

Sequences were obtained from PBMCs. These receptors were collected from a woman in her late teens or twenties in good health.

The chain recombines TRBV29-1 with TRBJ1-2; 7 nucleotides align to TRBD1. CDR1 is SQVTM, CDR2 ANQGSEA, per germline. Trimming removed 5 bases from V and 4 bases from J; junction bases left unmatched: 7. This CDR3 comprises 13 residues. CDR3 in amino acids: CSVLETGLYGYTF. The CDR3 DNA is TGCAGCGTTTTGGAGACAGGGCTCTATGGCTACACCTTC. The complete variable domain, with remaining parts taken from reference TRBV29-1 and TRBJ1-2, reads SAVISQKPSRDICQRGTSLTIQCQVDSQVTMMFWYRQQPGQSLTLIATANQGSEATYESGFVIDKFPISRPNLTFSTLTVSNMSPEDSSIYLCSVLETGLYGYTFGSGTRLTVV.

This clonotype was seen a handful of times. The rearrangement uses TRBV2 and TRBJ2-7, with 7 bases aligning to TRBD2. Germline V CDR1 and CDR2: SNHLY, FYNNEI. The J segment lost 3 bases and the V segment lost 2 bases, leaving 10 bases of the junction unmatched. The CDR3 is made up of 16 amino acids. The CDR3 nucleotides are TGTGCCAGCAGTGAACCATTCAGGCGGGGGATCTACGAGCAGTACTTC. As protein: CASSEPFRRGIYEQYF.

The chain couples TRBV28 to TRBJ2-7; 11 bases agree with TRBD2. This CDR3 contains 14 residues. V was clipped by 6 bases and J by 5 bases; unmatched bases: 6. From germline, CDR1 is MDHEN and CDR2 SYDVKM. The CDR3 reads CASSRLAGMNEQYF. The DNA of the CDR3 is TGTGCCAGCAGCCGACTAGCGGGGATGAACGAGCAGTACTTC.

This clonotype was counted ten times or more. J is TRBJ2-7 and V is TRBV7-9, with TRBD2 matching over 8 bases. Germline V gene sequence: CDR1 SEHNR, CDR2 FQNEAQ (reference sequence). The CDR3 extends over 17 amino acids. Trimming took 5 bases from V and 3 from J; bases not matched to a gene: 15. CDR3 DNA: TGTGCCAGCAGCCCCCGCCTAATAAGCGGGAGTTTCTACGAGCAGTACTTC. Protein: CASSPRLISGSFYEQYF.

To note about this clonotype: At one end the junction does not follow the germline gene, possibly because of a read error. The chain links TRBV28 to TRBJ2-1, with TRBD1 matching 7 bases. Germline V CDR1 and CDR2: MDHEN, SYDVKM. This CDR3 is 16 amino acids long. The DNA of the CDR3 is TGTGCCAGCAGCTATACAGGGGAACTCTCCCACAATGAGCAGTTCTTC. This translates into CASSYTGELSHNEQFF.

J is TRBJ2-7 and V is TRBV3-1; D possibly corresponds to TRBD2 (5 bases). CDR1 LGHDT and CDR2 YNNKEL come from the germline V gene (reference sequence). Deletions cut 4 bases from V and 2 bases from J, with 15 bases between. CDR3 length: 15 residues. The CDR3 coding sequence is TGTGCCAGCAGCCCCCGGGTTAGCGTAGCCTACGAGCAGTACTTC. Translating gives CASSPRVSVAYEQYF.

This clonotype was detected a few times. DNA of the CDR3: TGTGCCAGCATGTTTCGGGGGACCCGAGCCTACGAGCAGTACTTC. The encoded protein is CASMFRGTRAYEQYF. The chain joins TRBV28 to TRBJ2-7; a possible D gene is TRBD2 (6 bases). Trimming left V 7 bases short and J 2 bases short, with 18 bases between. The CDR3 has 15 residues. Germline assignment: CDR1 MDHEN and CDR2 SYDVKM.

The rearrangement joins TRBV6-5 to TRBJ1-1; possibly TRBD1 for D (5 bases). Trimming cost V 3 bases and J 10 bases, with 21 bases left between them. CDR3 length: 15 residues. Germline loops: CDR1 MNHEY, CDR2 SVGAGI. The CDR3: CASSYYRQLRDGAFF. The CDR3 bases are TGTGCCAGCAGTTATTATAGACAGCTGAGGGATGGAGCTTTCTTT.

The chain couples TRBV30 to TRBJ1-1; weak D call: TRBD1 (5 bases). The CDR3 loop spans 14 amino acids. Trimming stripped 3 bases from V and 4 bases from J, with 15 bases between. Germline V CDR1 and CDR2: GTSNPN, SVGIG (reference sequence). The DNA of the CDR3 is TGTGCCTGGAGACCGGTTGGGGCGCGCACTGAAGCTTTCTTT. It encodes CAWRPVGARTEAFF. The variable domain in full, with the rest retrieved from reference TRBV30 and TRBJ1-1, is SQTIHQWPATLVQPVGSPLSLECTVEGTSNPNLYWYRQAAGRGLQLLFYSVGIGQISSEVPQNLSASRPQDRQFILSSKKLLLSDSGFYLCAWRPVGARTEAFFGQGTRLTVV.

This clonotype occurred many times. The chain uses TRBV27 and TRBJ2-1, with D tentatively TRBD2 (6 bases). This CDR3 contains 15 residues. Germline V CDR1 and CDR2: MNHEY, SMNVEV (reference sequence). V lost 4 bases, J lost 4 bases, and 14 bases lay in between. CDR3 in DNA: TGTGCCAGCAGTTCCGCGGGACCCCATTACAATGAGCAGTTCTTC. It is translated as CASSSAGPHYNEQFF.

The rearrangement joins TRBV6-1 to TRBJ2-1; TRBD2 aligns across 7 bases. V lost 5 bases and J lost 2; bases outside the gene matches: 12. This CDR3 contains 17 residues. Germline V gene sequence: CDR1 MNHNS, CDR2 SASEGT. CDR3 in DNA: TGTGCCAGCAGTCTCGTAACCGGGGGGAACGCCTACAATGAGCAGTTCTTC. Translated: CASSLVTGGNAYNEQFF.

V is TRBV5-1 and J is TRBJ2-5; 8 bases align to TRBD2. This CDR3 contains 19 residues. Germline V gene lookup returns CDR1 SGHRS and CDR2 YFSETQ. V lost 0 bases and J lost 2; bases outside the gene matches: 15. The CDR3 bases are TGCGCCAGCAGCTTGGAACTAGCGGCATGGGGATGGGGACAAGAGACCCAGTACTTC. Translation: CASSLELAAWGWGQETQYF.

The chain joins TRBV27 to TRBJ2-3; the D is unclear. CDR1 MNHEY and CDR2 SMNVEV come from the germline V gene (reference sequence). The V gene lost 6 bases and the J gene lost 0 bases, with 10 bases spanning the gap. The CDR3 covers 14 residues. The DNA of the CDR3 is TGTGCCAGCAGCGTGGCGTGGAGCACAGATACGCAGTATTTT. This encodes CASSVAWSTDTQYF.